Presented here are 5 T cell receptor beta chains from one specimen sequenced in a study of blood T cells in healthy people across ages. The authors ran a second PCR of about 6 to 12 cycles using a sample-barcoded 5' primer and a J-beta primer mix. TCRdb used MiXCR to reprocess the 5' RACE reads, holding one entry per CDR3 protein. The table lists around 800,000 distinct CDR3 sequences, approximately 53% of them singletons, with roughly 37% in the top ten. The sample was blood. All receptors come from an elderly man in good health.

This clonotype showed up just once. The junction shows a germline mismatch at one end, possibly a read error. V usage is TRBV6-5 and J usage is TRBJ1-2, with a possible D match to TRBD1 (6 bases). The CDR3 is 13 amino acids. Germline values: CDR1 MNHEY, CDR2 SVGAGI. In nucleotides, the CDR3 is TGTGCTAGCAGCGCCCTGGGGATCGGGGGCCACACCTTC. It yields the protein CASSALGIGGHTF.

The table lists this clonotype with a few counts. The rearrangement links TRBV13 to TRBJ2-1; no definite D call. CDR1 is PRHDT, CDR2 FYEKMQ, per germline (reference sequence). Between the trimmed V and J ends, which lost 1 base and 0 bases, there was a span of 10 bases. This CDR3 comprises 16 residues. CDR3 in amino acids: CASSLVASRSYNEQFF. DNA for the CDR3: TGTGCCAGCAGCTTAGTCGCCAGCCGCTCCTACAATGAGCAGTTCTTC.

The rearrangement uses TRBV2 and TRBJ1-2; no reliable D call. The ends were cut back, 7 bases at V and 4 bases at J, with 13 bases in the middle. The CDR3 runs 13 residues. CDR1 and CDR2 (germline): SNHLY, FYNNEI. The CDR3 DNA reads as TGTGCCAGCAACCCAGACCCGCTCTATGGCTACACCTTC. It specifies CASNPDPLYGYTF. Supplemented by reference TRBV2 and TRBJ1-2, the full variable domain reads EPEVTQTPSHQVTQMGQEVILRCVPISNHLYFYWYRQILGQKVEFLVSFYNNEISEKSEIFDDQFSVERPDGSNFTLKIRSTKLEDSAMYFCASNPDPLYGYTFGSGTRLTVV.

The chain links TRBV4-1 to TRBJ1-1; no firm D call. Germline V gene data show CDR1 as MGHRA and CDR2 as YSYEKL. The V end lost 4 bases, the J end lost 3 bases, and 18 bases lay between the germline ends. The CDR3 loop spans 16 amino acids. For the CDR3, the DNA is TGCGCCAGCAGCCGGGTTCTAGGAGGCTTTGACACTGAAGCTTTCTTT. It is translated as CASSRVLGGFDTEAFF.

This chain links TRBV24-1 with TRBJ2-1, with D maybe TRBD2 (6 bases). Germline CDR1 KGHDR, CDR2 SFDVKD. The CDR3 is 14 amino acids. V lost 6 bases and J 4 bases, leaving 12 bases between the germline ends. The CDR3, as DNA: TGTGCCACCAGTTGGGGAGGACTATACAATGAGCAGTTCTTC. It is translated as CATSWGGLYNEQFF.